The entry below describes one T cell receptor beta chain. Authors' processing steps: Scientists estimated how many nucleated cells there were by amplifying reference gene primers. Profiling relied on immunoSEQ multiplex PCR, and the TCRdb table lists in-frame clones only, not all of them. V and J calls and clone size follow that table, whereas D and trimming were derived from the DNA. The data hold about 72,000 clones, with approximately 86% observed a single time. This entry is derived from a study of blood T cell repertoires in COVID-19. Whole-study context: PBMCs, B-cell-depleted T cells, or T cells were the source of the cDNA or gDNA that made up the material.

The CDR3 consists of 15 residues. Trimming cost V 4 bases and J 3 bases; bases outside gene matches: 8. In germline, CDR1 is WSHSY, CDR2 SAAADI. This clonotype originated in a woman aged 55-69 years with acute or convalescent COVID-19. Sequenced: peripheral blood. The J gene is TRBJ2-7, the V gene TRBV10-2, with 8 bases fitting TRBD1. CDR3 nucleotides: TGCGCCAGCAGTGCGGACAGGGAAAAGGGCTACGAGCAGTACTTC. It encodes CASSADREKGYEQYF.